These 16 T cell receptor beta chains were sequenced from one sample in a study of T cells in localized non-small cell lung cancer. Assay used: immunoSEQ multiplex PCR; TCRdb lists only in-frame clones, some missing. The table has fewer than 20,000 clones, 65% to 85% seen once; the top ten hold approximately 30%. The sequencing here drew on peripheral blood, taken before any cancer treatment. All receptors derive from a male donor at least 60 years old with stage III lung adenocarcinoma.

The chain employs TRBV7-9 and TRBJ2-1; 7 bases fit TRBD1. CDR1 SEHNR and CDR2 FQNEAQ come from the germline V gene (reference sequence). V lost 3 bases, J lost 9 bases, and 8 bases stayed unmatched. The CDR3 sequence is 14 residues long. The CDR3 reads CASSLNEGAVEQFF. In DNA form, the CDR3 reads TGTGCCAGCAGCTTGAATGAGGGGGCGGTTGAGCAGTTCTTC.

This clone was counted a single time. This chain joins TRBV27 and TRBJ2-2, with D tentatively TRBD2 (7 bases). This CDR3 is 17 amino acids long. Germline values: CDR1 MNHEY, CDR2 SMNVEV (reference sequence). The germline V and J ends were trimmed by 3 bases and 1 base, with 15 bases remaining between them. The CDR3 region is CASSFTGGRRNTGELFF. The DNA for the CDR3 is TGTGCCAGCAGTTTTACCGGGGGGCGACGGAACACCGGGGAGCTGTTTTTT.

The rearrangement uses TRBV19 and TRBJ1-2; the D gene is possibly TRBD1 (5 bases). The CDR3 extends over 15 amino acids. V was cut by 8 bases and J by 4 bases, with 20 bases left in between. In germline, CDR1 is LNHDA, CDR2 SQIVND (reference sequence). Written as DNA, the CDR3 is TGTGCCAGTCGGCTGGCAGGGAGTAACTTCTATGGCTACACCTTC. It yields the protein CASRLAGSNFYGYTF.

The V gene is TRBV27, the J gene TRBJ1-1; D gene ambiguous. CDR3 length: 14 residues. Deletions cut 4 bases from V and 1 base from J, with 10 bases between. Germline V gene lookup returns CDR1 MNHEY and CDR2 SMNVEV (reference sequence). The CDR3 coding sequence is TGTGCCAGCAGTTCCCCAGTTAAGAACACTGAAGCTTTCTTT. Translating gives CASSSPVKNTEAFF.

V and J are TRBV29-1 and TRBJ1-2, with D tentatively TRBD1 (6 bases). With 6 bases removed from V and 3 bases from J, the gap between germline ends came to 11 bases. The CDR3 extends over 12 amino acids. Germline CDR1 is SQVTM and CDR2 is ANQGSEA. The CDR3 coding sequence is TGCAGCGTCAGGGGAACGGACTATGGCTACACCTTC. It yields the protein CSVRGTDYGYTF.

In this sample, this clone turned up a few times. The chain recombines TRBV27 with TRBJ2-2; D may be TRBD1 (6 bases). Trimming stripped 2 bases from V and 3 bases from J, with 7 bases between. The CDR3 totals 14 residues. Per the germline V gene, CDR1 is MNHEY and CDR2 is SMNVEV (reference sequence). This CDR3 reads CASSLNRDTGELFF. As DNA, the CDR3 is TGTGCCAGCAGTTTAAACAGGGACACCGGGGAGCTGTTTTTT.

The chain has TRBV7-3 and TRBJ2-5; D remains unclear. Deletions cut 2 bases from V and 2 bases from J, with 12 bases between. The CDR3 totals 15 residues. Germline CDR1 SGHTA, CDR2 FQGTGA. The CDR3 is CASSLQNGRQETQYF. For the CDR3, the DNA is TGTGCCAGCAGCTTACAGAACGGACGGCAAGAGACCCAGTACTTC.

The chain links TRBV6-5 to TRBJ1-2; D might be TRBD1 (6 bases). This CDR3 region has 13 residues. CDR1 and CDR2 (germline): MNHEY, SVGAGI. V was pared by 6 bases and J by 2 bases, with 10 bases between. The CDR3 spells CASRYDRNYGYTF. The CDR3 DNA reads TGTGCCAGCAGATACGACAGGAACTATGGCTACACCTTC.

This chain joins TRBV18 and TRBJ2-3; 13 nucleotides agree with TRBD2. V trimming: 3 bases; J trimming: 1 base; junction bases outside the gene matches: 4. This CDR3 region has 17 residues. The germline gives CDR1 KGHSH, CDR2 LQKENI. In DNA form, the CDR3 reads TGTGCCAGCTCACCCCTCACTAGCGGGGGGGGCACAGATACGCAGTATTTT. This translates into CASSPLTSGGGTDTQYF.

This clone showed up just a few times. The V and J genes are TRBV7-9 and TRBJ2-1; TRBD2 aligns across 8 bases. With V trimmed by 5 bases and J by 1 base, 7 bases remained unmatched. This CDR3 contains 16 residues. Germline assignment: CDR1 SEHNR and CDR2 FQNEAQ (reference sequence). The CDR3 nucleotides read TGTGCCAGCAGCACAACGTCGGGGGGGTCCTACAATGAGCAGTTCTTC. Its translation is CASSTTSGGSYNEQFF.

The J gene is TRBJ2-7, the V gene TRBV19; possibly TRBD1 for D (5 bases). The V gene lost 5 bases and the J gene lost 4 bases, with 21 bases spanning the gap. This CDR3 has 16 amino acids. Germline V lookup: CDR1 LNHDA, CDR2 SQIVND (reference sequence). The CDR3 loop is CASSSLQASRLYEQYF. In nucleotides, the CDR3 is TGTGCCAGTAGTTCACTACAGGCCTCACGCCTTTACGAGCAGTACTTC.

The chain couples TRBV9 to TRBJ2-4; 7 bases agree with TRBD1. V gave up 3 bases and J gave up 3 bases; unmatched junction bases: 6. The germline CDR1 and CDR2 sequences are SGDLS and YYNGEE. This CDR3 spans 15 amino acids. The CDR3 loop reads CASSAGQVGKNIQYF. The DNA for the CDR3 is TGTGCCAGCAGCGCCGGACAGGTGGGCAAAAACATTCAGTACTTC.

This sequence joins TRBV4-2 and TRBJ2-3; D not resolved. Germline V CDR1 and CDR2: LGHNA, YNFKEQ. Trimming removed 0 bases at V and 2 bases at J, with 9 bases between. This CDR3 has 15 amino acids. The CDR3 loop reads CASSQDQRITDTQYF. The CDR3, as DNA: TGTGCCAGCAGCCAAGACCAGCGAATCACAGATACGCAGTATTTT.

The chain is built from TRBV4-1 and TRBJ1-2; the D gene is possibly TRBD1 (5 bases). Trimming left V 0 bases short and J 0 bases short, with 8 bases between. The CDR3 runs 15 residues. In germline, CDR1 is MGHRA, CDR2 YSYEKL. The CDR3 DNA follows: TGCGCCAGCAGCCAAGATTTGACAGCTAACTATGGCTACACCTTC. Protein product: CASSQDLTANYGYTF.

The chain couples TRBV4-1 to TRBJ1-2, with D possibly matching TRBD1 (6 bases). There are 19 residues in the CDR3. V was cut by 0 bases and J by 2 bases, with 22 bases left in between. CDR1 is MGHRA and CDR2 is YSYEKL in the germline V gene. The CDR3 is CASSQELSLGQWANYGYTF. DNA of the CDR3: TGCGCCAGCAGCCAAGAACTCTCACTTGGACAGTGGGCCAACTATGGCTACACCTTC.

V gene TRBV5-1 combines with J gene TRBJ1-4; 9 nucleotides match TRBD1. This CDR3 has 15 residues. Germline CDR1 and CDR2: SGHRS and YFSETQ. Trimming at V came to 3 bases and at J to 8 bases, leaving 8 bases not matched to a gene. CDR3 sequence reads: CASSSQQGAQEKLFF. In DNA form, the CDR3 reads TGCGCCAGCAGCTCGCAACAGGGGGCTCAGGAAAAACTGTTTTTT.